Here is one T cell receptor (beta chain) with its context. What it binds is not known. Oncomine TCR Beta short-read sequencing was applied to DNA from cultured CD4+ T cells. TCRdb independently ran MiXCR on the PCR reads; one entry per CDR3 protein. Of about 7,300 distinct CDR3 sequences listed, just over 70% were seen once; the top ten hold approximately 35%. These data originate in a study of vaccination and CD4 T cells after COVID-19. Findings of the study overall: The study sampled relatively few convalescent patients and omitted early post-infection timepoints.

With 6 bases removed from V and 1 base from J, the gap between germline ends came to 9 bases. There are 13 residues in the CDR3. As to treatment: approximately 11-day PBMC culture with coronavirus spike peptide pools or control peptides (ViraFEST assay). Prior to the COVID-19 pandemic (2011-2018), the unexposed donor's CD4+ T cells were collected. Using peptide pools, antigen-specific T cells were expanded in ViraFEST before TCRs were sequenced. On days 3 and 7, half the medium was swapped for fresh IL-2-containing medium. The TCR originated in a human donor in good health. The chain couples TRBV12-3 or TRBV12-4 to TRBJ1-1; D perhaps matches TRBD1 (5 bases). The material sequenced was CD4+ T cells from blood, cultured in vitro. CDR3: CASRGTANTEAFF. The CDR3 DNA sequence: TGTGCCAGCAGGGGGACGGCGAACACTGAAGCTTTCTTT.